Below, 14 T cell receptor beta chains from the same sample are listed, as sequenced in a study of T-cell memory formation after mild COVID-19. In TCRdb, the 5' RACE reads were re-called with MiXCR into one record per CDR3 protein. The data contain around 450,000 distinct CDR3 sequences, 20% to 25% of them singletons. Sequenced sample: PBMCs or a T cell subset sorted from them (not recorded which). The receptors were gathered from an adult woman who had mild COVID-19 (a few samples of this study predate the infection). Cell type and time point are not known.

The chain links TRBV3-1 to TRBJ1-2; possibly TRBD1 for D (5 bases). This CDR3 comprises 14 residues. The ends were cut back, 1 base at V and 7 bases at J, with 13 bases in the middle. CDR1 and CDR2 from the germline V gene are LGHDT and YNNKEL (reference sequence). The CDR3 sequence: CASSQAGGNGGYTF. The CDR3, as DNA: TGTGCCAGCAGCCAAGCGGGGGGGAACGGTGGCTACACCTTC.

The table lists this clonotype with a few counts. V is TRBV7-2 and J is TRBJ2-3; no clear D gene. This CDR3 is built from 13 residues. Germline CDR1 is SGHTA and CDR2 is FQGNSA. Trimming took 4 bases from V and 7 from J, leaving 12 bases between them. The CDR3 loop reads CASSSERMNTQYF. CDR3 DNA sequence: TGTGCCAGCAGCTCAGAGAGAATGAATACGCAGTATTTT. Combining the CDR3 with reference TRBV7-2 and TRBJ2-3 gives the whole variable domain GAGVSQSPSNKVTEKGKDVELRCDPISGHTALYWYRQSLGQGLEFLIYFQGNSAPDKSGLPSDRFSAERTGGSVSTLTIQRTQQEDSAVYLCASSSERMNTQYFGPGTRLTVL.

The chain links TRBV30 to TRBJ1-6, with TRBD1 matching over 8 bases. This CDR3 spans 13 amino acids. V shed 4 bases, J shed 10 bases, and the junction held 6 bases outside the gene matches. Germline V CDR1 and CDR2: GTSNPN, SVGIG (reference sequence). The CDR3, as DNA: TGTGCCTGGACGCAGGGGGCCGGGTCACCCCTCCACTTT. Its protein product is CAWTQGAGSPLHF.

V gene TRBV15 combines with J gene TRBJ2-3; D is unclear. The CDR3 consists of 20 residues. Germline CDR1 and CDR2: LNHNV and YYDKDF (reference sequence). The V and J ends lost 0 bases and 2 bases respectively, with 24 bases between them. CDR3 coding DNA: TGTGCCACCAGCAGAGAAATTGGGCTAGAACAACTCCCCCACACAGATACGCAGTATTTT. This sequence encodes CATSREIGLEQLPHTDTQYF.

V usage is TRBV27 and J usage is TRBJ2-3; weak D call: TRBD2 (6 bases). Germline loops: CDR1 MNHEY, CDR2 SMNVEV (reference sequence). Deletions cut 4 bases from V and 8 bases from J, with 10 bases between. This CDR3 has 12 amino acids. CDR3 amino acids: CASSSLRGTQYF. The CDR3 DNA is TGTGCCAGCAGTTCCCTGCGGGGTACGCAGTATTTT.

The chain carries TRBV7-9 and TRBJ2-7; 8 bases are shared with TRBD1. V lost 5 bases, J lost 2 bases, and 5 bases stayed unmatched. The CDR3 is 14 amino acids. CDR1 SEHNR and CDR2 FQNEAQ come from the germline V gene (reference sequence). In DNA form, the CDR3 reads TGTGCCAGCAGCGACCGGGACAGGCCCTACGAGCAGTACTTC. Its translation is CASSDRDRPYEQYF.

This clonotype turned up a few times. The V gene is TRBV2, the J gene TRBJ2-3; TRBD1 matches 8 bases. Germline lookup yields CDR1 SNHLY and CDR2 FYNNEI. The CDR3 is 14 amino acids. Unmatched junction bases numbered 5, after V lost 7 bases and J lost 2 bases. CDR3 region: CASNGQGYTDTQYF. Written as DNA, the CDR3 is TGTGCCAGCAATGGACAGGGATACACAGATACGCAGTATTTT.

This clonotype was counted between two and nine times. The J gene is TRBJ1-5, the V gene TRBV15; tentative D call: TRBD1 (5 bases). The CDR3 runs to 15 residues. Germline CDR1 reads LNHNV; CDR2 reads YYDKDF (reference sequence). Trimming removed 0 bases at V and 4 bases at J, with 10 bases between. CDR3: CATSREIRGNQPQHF. As DNA, the CDR3 is TGTGCCACCAGCAGAGAGATACGGGGGAATCAGCCCCAGCATTTT.

Only a few counts were recorded for this clonotype. CDR3 in DNA: TGTGCCAGTCCGACTCAAATGGGACCCATCGAGCAGTACTTC. Amino acids: CASPTQMGPIEQYF. J is TRBJ2-7 and V is TRBV27; D may be TRBD1 or TRBD2 (5 bases each). The CDR3 contains 14 residues. Trimming stripped 9 bases from V and 6 bases from J, with 21 bases between. CDR1 is MNHEY and CDR2 is SMNVEV in the germline V gene (reference sequence).

The sample holds a few counts of this clonotype. The chain carries TRBV2 and TRBJ2-3, with 7 bases fitting TRBD1. V lost 7 bases and J lost 3; bases outside the gene matches: 7. CDR3 size: 14 residues. Germline V gene lookup returns CDR1 SNHLY and CDR2 FYNNEI. CDR3 amino acids: CASIEGALTDTQYF. Here the CDR3 DNA reads TGTGCCAGCATTGAGGGGGCTCTGACAGATACGCAGTATTTT.

V gene TRBV6-5 combines with J gene TRBJ1-6; D uncertain. Trimming left V 2 bases short and J 9 bases short, with 11 bases between. Germline V gene lookup returns CDR1 MNHEY and CDR2 SVGAGI. This CDR3 comprises 14 residues. CDR3 loop: CASSYPGTGSPLHF. The CDR3 coding sequence is TGTGCCAGCAGTTACCCCGGCACTGGTTCACCCCTCCACTTT.

This clonotype was counted many times. This chain links TRBV5-1 with TRBJ1-2; TRBD1 might be the D (6 bases). CDR3 length: 14 amino acids. V dropped 0 bases and J dropped 4 bases, with 10 bases sitting between them. Looked up from germline, CDR1 is SGHRS and CDR2 is YFSETQ. The CDR3 DNA is TGCGCCAGCAGCTTGGGGACAGCACCCTATGGCTACACCTTC. It codes for CASSLGTAPYGYTF. Based on the CDR3 plus reference TRBV5-1 and TRBJ1-2, the full variable domain is KAGVTQTPRYLIKTRGQQVTLSCSPISGHRSVSWYQQTPGQGLQFLFEYFSETQRNKGNFPGRFSGRQFSNSRSEMNVSTLELGDSALYLCASSLGTAPYGYTFGSGTRLTVV.

This clonotype was seen many times. The chain employs TRBV3-1 and TRBJ2-7; no reliable D call. Between the trimmed V and J ends, which lost 3 bases and 3 bases, there was a span of 3 bases. Germline loops: CDR1 LGHDT, CDR2 YNNKEL (reference sequence). This CDR3 is built from 11 residues. As DNA, the CDR3 is TGTGCCAGCAGCCAGGTCTACGAGCAGTACTTC. It is translated as CASSQVYEQYF.

This clonotype was seen a few times. The chain carries TRBV6-5 and TRBJ2-5; TRBD2 matches 12 bases. CDR3 length: 16 residues. With V trimmed by 0 bases and J by 4 bases, 3 bases remained unmatched. Germline V gene lookup returns CDR1 MNHEY and CDR2 SVGAGI. The CDR3 region is CASSYSETSGRETQYF. CDR3 nucleotide sequence: TGTGCCAGCAGTTACTCGGAGACTAGCGGGAGAGAGACCCAGTACTTC.